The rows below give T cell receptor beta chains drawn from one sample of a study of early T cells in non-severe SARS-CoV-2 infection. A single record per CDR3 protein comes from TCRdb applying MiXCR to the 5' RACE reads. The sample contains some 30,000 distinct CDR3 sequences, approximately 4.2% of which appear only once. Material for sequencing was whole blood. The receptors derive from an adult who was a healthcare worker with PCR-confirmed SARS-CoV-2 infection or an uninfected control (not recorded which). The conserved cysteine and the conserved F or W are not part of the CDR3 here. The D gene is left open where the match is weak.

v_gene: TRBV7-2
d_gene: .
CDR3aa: ASSPRGRGRAEQY

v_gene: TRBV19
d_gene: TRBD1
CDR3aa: ASSTGQGNSPLH

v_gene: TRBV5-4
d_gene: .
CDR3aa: ASSLDVTLRFDEQY

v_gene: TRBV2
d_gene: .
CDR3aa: ASMGGRLSYEQY

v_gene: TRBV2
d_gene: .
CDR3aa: ASLRGGADTEAF

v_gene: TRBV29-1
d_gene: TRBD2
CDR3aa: SVVSAGVREQY

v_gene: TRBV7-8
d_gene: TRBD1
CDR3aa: ASSLEAQGGNEAF

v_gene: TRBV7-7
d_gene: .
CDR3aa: ASSLANTNQPQH

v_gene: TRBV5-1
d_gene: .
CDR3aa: ASSQEVVSGANVLT

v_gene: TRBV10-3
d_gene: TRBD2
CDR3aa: ATTPGLAGVHEQF

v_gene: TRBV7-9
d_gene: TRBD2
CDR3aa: ASSPSGSLWYEQF

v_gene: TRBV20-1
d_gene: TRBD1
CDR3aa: SARSPDRGPGQY

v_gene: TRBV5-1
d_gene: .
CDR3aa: ASSPDIHSGNTIY

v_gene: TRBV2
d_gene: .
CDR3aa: ASSVRGTGANVLT

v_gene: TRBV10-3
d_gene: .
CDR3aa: AISESYNQPQH

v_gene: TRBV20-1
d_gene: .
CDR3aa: SARVTPDEQY

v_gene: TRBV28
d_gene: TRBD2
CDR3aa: ASTIPLALPYNEQF

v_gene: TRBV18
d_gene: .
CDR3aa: ASSSGGAYGYT

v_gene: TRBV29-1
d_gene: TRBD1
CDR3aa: SVLDRGRHTGELF

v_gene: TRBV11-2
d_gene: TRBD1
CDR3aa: ASSLVGQPSRAGVGYT

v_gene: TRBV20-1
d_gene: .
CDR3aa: SARDLTGVVRYEQY

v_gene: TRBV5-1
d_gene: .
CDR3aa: ASRVGESTYEQY

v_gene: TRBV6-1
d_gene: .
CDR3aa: ASSEESGLKGSKNIQY

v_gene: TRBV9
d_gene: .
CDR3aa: ASSALGGQASYEQY

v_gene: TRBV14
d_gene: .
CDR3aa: ASSQTGFSNEQF

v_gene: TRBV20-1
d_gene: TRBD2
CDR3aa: SAKTASGYNEQF

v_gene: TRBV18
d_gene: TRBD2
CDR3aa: ASSLKAGMNEQY

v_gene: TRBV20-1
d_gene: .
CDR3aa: SARFNSLSSYNSPLH

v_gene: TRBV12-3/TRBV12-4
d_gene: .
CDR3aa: ASSYSGVGQF

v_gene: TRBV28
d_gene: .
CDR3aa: ASSSTRPPYEQY

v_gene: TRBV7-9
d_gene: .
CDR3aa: ASSLQGNNSPLH

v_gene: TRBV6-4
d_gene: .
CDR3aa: ASSDSETGELF

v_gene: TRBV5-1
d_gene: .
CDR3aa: ASSLAPGIADQETQY

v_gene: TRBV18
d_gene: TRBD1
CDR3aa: ASSPPGGKQPQH

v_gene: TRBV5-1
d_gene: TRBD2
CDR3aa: ASSSIPGLSGTGELF

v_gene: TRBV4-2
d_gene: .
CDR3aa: ASSQEAGSTYEQY

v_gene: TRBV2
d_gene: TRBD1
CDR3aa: ASRLDRAETQY

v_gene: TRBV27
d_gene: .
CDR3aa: ASSFHPPQSRGRHNEQF

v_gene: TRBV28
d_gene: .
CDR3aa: ASSLAGENTGELF

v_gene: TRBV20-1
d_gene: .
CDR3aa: SGKPPRGTEAF

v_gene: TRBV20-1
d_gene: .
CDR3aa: SSYERVPPYEQY

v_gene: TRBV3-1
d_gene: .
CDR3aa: ASSQDTGAGVYNEQF

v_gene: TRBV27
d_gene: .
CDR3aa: ASSPTGRMNTEAF

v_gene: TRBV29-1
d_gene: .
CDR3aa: SVAPLGGSQETQY

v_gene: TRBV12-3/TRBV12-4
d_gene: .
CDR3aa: ASSQNVGQETQY

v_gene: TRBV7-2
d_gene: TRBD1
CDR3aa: ASSQRGQVEKLF

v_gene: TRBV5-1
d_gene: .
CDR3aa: ASSRGLSTDTQY

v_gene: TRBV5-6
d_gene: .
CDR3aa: ASSLSSYGYT

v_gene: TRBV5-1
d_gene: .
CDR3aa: ASSSGAGSWNTEAF

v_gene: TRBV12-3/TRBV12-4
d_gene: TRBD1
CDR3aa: ASRLGGQGFGYT

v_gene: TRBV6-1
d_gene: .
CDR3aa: ASSANPGPSNSPLH

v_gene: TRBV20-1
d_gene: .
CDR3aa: SAKYNEQF

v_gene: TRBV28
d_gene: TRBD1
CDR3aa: ASRGQGIGELF

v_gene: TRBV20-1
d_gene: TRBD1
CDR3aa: SAPRQGNYGYT

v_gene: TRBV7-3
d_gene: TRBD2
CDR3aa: ASSSGLAADTQY

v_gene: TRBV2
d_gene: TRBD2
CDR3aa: ASKAGVADTQY

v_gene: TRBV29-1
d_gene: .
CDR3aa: SVGEPTVRGEKLF

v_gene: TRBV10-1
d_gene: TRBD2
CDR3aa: ASSESAGAGANVLT

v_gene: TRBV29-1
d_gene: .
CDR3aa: SVDGDTGELF

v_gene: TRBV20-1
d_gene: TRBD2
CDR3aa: SARKKGKREGLTGELF